Given below is one T cell receptor (beta chain) in context. This entry is derived from a study of blood T cell repertoires in COVID-19. Method: immunoSEQ multiplex PCR; TCRdb's copy keeps in-frame clones and lacks some. Of tens of thousands of clones listed, around 86% were seen once; the top ten hold around 5%. The V gene lost 0 bases and the J gene lost 1 base, with 7 bases spanning the gap. The CDR3 sequence is 14 residues long. The germline V gene encodes CDR1 ENHRY and CDR2 SYGVKD. This TCR derives from a woman of 80 years or more with active or convalescent COVID-19. Sequencing was performed on peripheral blood. This chain links TRBV10-3 with TRBJ2-7; no clear D. The CDR3 DNA sequence: TGTGCCATCAGTGAGTCGGAGCAATCCTACGAGCAGTACTTC. Its translation: CAISESEQSYEQYF.